Below, 18 T cell receptor beta chains from the same sample are listed, as sequenced in a study of blood T cell repertoires in COVID-19. Method: immunoSEQ multiplex PCR; TCRdb's copy keeps in-frame clones and lacks some. This sample carries roughly 60,000 clones, around 90% of them seen once, and the ten largest clones take over 3.5%. Sequencing input: peripheral blood. The receptors were gathered from a man aged 50 or older with active COVID-19.

This rearrangement joins TRBV5-5 to TRBJ2-6; the D gene is possibly TRBD1 (5 bases). CDR1 SGHKS and CDR2 YYEKEE come from the germline V gene (reference sequence). V was trimmed by 5 bases and J by 0 bases, leaving 9 bases between them. CDR3 size: 15 residues. CDR3 nucleotide sequence: TGTGCCAGCAGACGACAGTACTCTGGGGCCAACGTCCTGACTTTC. Its translation is CASRRQYSGANVLTF. Supplemented by reference TRBV5-5 and TRBJ2-6, the full variable domain reads DAGVTQSPTHLIKTRGQQVTLRCSPISGHKSVSWYQQVLGQGPQFIFQYYEKEERGRGNFPDRFSARQFPNYSSELNVNALLLGDSALYLCASRRQYSGANVLTFGAGSRLTVL.

This clone was seen only once. CDR3 sequence: CASSTQPGRGASPLHF. The CDR3, as DNA: TGTGCCAGCAGCACCCAACCGGGCCGGGGAGCTTCACCCCTCCACTTT. The rearrangement uses TRBV2 and TRBJ1-6; D gene ambiguous. This CDR3 has 16 amino acids. Trimming stripped 6 bases from V and 9 bases from J, with 21 bases between. Germline lookup yields CDR1 SNHLY and CDR2 FYNNEI.

The rearrangement joins TRBV2 to TRBJ2-5; 8 bases fit TRBD2. The CDR3 spans 14 residues. Germline loops: CDR1 SNHLY, CDR2 FYNNEI. With 7 bases clipped from V and 2 bases from J, the junction kept 6 bases outside the gene matches. As DNA, the CDR3 is TGTGCCAGCACGGCGGGACTAGGTCAAGAGACCCAGTACTTC. Its protein product is CASTAGLGQETQYF.

Points on this clone: Different DNA sequences within this sample yield the same CDR3. The chain recombines TRBV5-1 with TRBJ1-4; TRBD1 aligns across 10 bases. Per the germline V gene, CDR1 is SGHRS and CDR2 is YFSETQ. The CDR3 is 14 amino acids. Trimming cost V 4 bases and J 5 bases; bases outside gene matches: 2. In DNA form, the CDR3 reads TGCGCCAGCAGCCCGGGACAGGGGAATGAAAAACTGTTTTTT. Protein sequence: CASSPGQGNEKLFF.

The chain is built from TRBV13 and TRBJ1-5, with unresolved D. Trimming removed 5 bases at V and 5 bases at J, with 7 bases between. This CDR3 contains 12 residues. Looked up from germline, CDR1 is PRHDT and CDR2 is FYEKMQ (reference sequence). The CDR3 coding sequence is TGTGCCAGCAGCCGTCGAGATCAGCCCCAGCATTTT. Protein product: CASSRRDQPQHF.

Here the CDR3 reads CASSWTPSDSFYNSPLHF. CDR3 nucleotide sequence: TGTGCCAGCAGTTGGACCCCCTCCGACAGTTTCTATAATTCACCCCTCCACTTT. This chain uses TRBV2 with TRBJ1-6, with D maybe TRBD1 (5 bases). The CDR3 extends over 18 amino acids. Germline CDR1 and CDR2: SNHLY and FYNNEI. Trimming stripped 5 bases from V and 3 bases from J, with 20 bases between.

The chain uses TRBV7-9 and TRBJ1-1; 7 bases are shared with TRBD1. This CDR3 spans 12 amino acids. J gave up 8 bases and V 3 bases, and 3 bases lay outside the gene matches. Germline V gene sequence: CDR1 SEHNR, CDR2 FQNEAQ (reference sequence). CDR3 region: CASSLSDREAFF. For the CDR3, the DNA is TGTGCCAGCAGCTTGTCGGACAGGGAAGCTTTCTTT.

This clone was counted a few times. The J gene is TRBJ1-3, the V gene TRBV3-1 (or the pseudogene TRBV3-2); D is ambiguous. CDR3 length: 16 residues. CDR1 and CDR2 (germline): LGHDT, YNNKEL (reference sequence). V gave up 0 bases and J gave up 0 bases, with 9 bases separating them. For the CDR3, the DNA is TGTGCCAGCAGCCAAGAGTCCGCAGGCTCTGGAAACACCATATATTTT. It encodes CASSQESAGSGNTIYF.

The CDR3 nucleotides read TGTGCCAGCCAACCGTTCGAGTTGAACACTGAAGCTTTCTTT. Its translation is CASQPFELNTEAFF. The chain has TRBV7-9 and TRBJ1-1; D not certain. In germline, CDR1 is SEHNR, CDR2 FQNEAQ (reference sequence). CDR3 length equals 14 residues. V was shortened by 8 bases and J by 0 bases, with 13 bases between the two germline ends.

This clone was detected only once. The V gene is TRBV7-9, the J gene TRBJ1-1, with 7 bases fitting TRBD1. This CDR3 region has 15 residues. The germline CDR1 and CDR2 sequences are SEHNR and FQNEAQ (reference sequence). V gave up 6 bases and J gave up 0 bases; unmatched junction bases: 7. DNA for the CDR3: TGTGCCAGCAGTCGAATAGGGGGCTTGAACACTGAAGCTTTCTTT. Its translation: CASSRIGGLNTEAFF.

V is TRBV15 and J is TRBJ1-1; D call uncertain. The V end lost 0 bases, the J end lost 2 bases, and 4 bases lay between the germline ends. The CDR3 length is 13 residues. From germline, CDR1 is LNHNV and CDR2 YYDKDF (reference sequence). Here the CDR3 DNA reads TGTGCCACCAGCAGAGAGCGTAACACTGAAGCTTTCTTT. Its protein product is CATSRERNTEAFF.

The genes are TRBV5-4 and TRBJ2-7; possibly TRBD2 for D (5 bases). The CDR3 is 16 amino acids. V gave up 2 bases and J gave up 0 bases, with 15 bases separating them. Germline CDR1 SGHNT, CDR2 YYREEE (reference sequence). DNA for the CDR3: TGTGCCAGCAGCTTTTCAACCCTCCGGGGCTCCTACGAGCAGTACTTC. It codes for CASSFSTLRGSYEQYF.

This chain connects TRBV15 to TRBJ2-5; 9 bases map to TRBD2. The CDR3 contains 15 residues. After removal of 7 bases from V and 0 bases from J, the junction contained 6 bases not matched to a gene. Per the germline V gene, CDR1 is LNHNV and CDR2 is YYDKDF (reference sequence). The CDR3 sequence is CATTTRGGNQETQYF. As DNA, the CDR3 is TGTGCCACCACCACGCGGGGGGGAAACCAAGAGACCCAGTACTTC. Supplemented by reference TRBV15 and TRBJ2-5, the full variable domain reads DAMVIQNPRYQVTQFGKPVTLSCSQTLNHNVMYWYQQKSSQAPKLLFHYYDKDFNNEADTPDNFQSRRPNTSFCFLDIRSPGLGDTAMYLCATTTRGGNQETQYFGPGTRLLVL.

The chain carries TRBV5-1 and TRBJ2-3; D might be TRBD2 (7 bases). The V gene's germline CDR1 is SGHRS and CDR2 YFSETQ. CDR3 length: 16 residues. Deletions cut 2 bases from V and 2 bases from J, with 15 bases between. In nucleotides, the CDR3 is TGCGCCAGCAGCTTTGGGGGGGCCTCGTACACAGATACGCAGTATTTT. Translated, it gives CASSFGGASYTDTQYF. Supplemented by reference TRBV5-1 and TRBJ2-3, the full variable domain reads KAGVTQTPRYLIKTRGQQVTLSCSPISGHRSVSWYQQTPGQGLQFLFEYFSETQRNKGNFPGRFSGRQFSNSRSEMNVSTLELGDSALYLCASSFGGASYTDTQYFGPGTRLTVL.

This chain links TRBV21-1 with TRBJ2-2; the table gives TRBD1 as D, unverified against the DNA. TRBV21-1 is a pseudogene. The CDR3 runs 16 residues. The CDR3 sequence: CASSAAGTGDTGELFF. The CDR3 region has the DNA TGTGCCAGCAGCGCAGCCGGGACAGGTGACACCGGGGAGCTGTTTTTT.

V is TRBV6-5 and J is TRBJ2-3, with 12 bases matching TRBD2. The germline V gene has CDR1 MNHEY and CDR2 SVGAGI. V trimming: 7 bases; J trimming: 4 bases; junction bases outside the gene matches: 6. The CDR3 sequence is 15 residues long. Here the CDR3 DNA reads TGTGCCAGCACTCTGACTAGCGGGGGTCCAGATACGCAGTATTTT. This gives the protein CASTLTSGGPDTQYF.

The genes are TRBV5-4 and TRBJ2-1; D call uncertain. This CDR3 region has 14 residues. Trimming shortened V by 2 bases and J by 4 bases, and 10 bases separated the two germline ends. Germline values: CDR1 SGHNT, CDR2 YYREEE (reference sequence). The CDR3 region is CASSFSNQYNEQFF. The CDR3 DNA is TGTGCCAGCAGCTTCTCAAACCAGTACAATGAGCAGTTCTTC. Variable domain in full (rest from reference TRBV5-4 and TRBJ2-1): ETGVTQSPTHLIKTRGQQVTLRCSSQSGHNTVSWYQQALGQGPQFIFQYYREEENGRGNFPPRFSGLQFPNYSSELNVNALELDDSALYLCASSFSNQYNEQFFGPGTRLTVL.

V usage is TRBV23-1 and J usage is TRBJ2-7, with TRBD1 matching 9 bases. TRBV23-1 is treated as an ORF (open reading frame) with a function not yet certain. V gave up 4 bases and J gave up 2 bases; unmatched junction bases: 9. The CDR3 contains 16 residues. Written as DNA, the CDR3 is TGCGCCAGCAGTCTAACTGGGACAGGGACAACCTACGAGCAGTACTTC. Its protein product is CASSLTGTGTTYEQYF.